This TCR beta chain was identified during a study of blood T cell repertoires in COVID-19. This clone showed up just once. Trimming removed 4 bases from V and 7 bases from J, with 11 bases in between. Per the germline V gene, CDR1 is SGHTA and CDR2 is FQGNSA. There are 13 residues in the CDR3. Measured with immunoSEQ multiplex PCR; TCRdb has only the in-frame clones, and not every one. The sample lists approximately 300,000 clones, approximately 89% seen once, with roughly 5.2% in the top ten. The source of this sequence is a woman aged 25 to 45 who had recovered from COVID-19. Input material: PBMCs or T cells enriched from blood (not recorded which). The chain employs TRBV7-2 and TRBJ2-1; D possibly corresponds to TRBD2 (5 bases). CDR3 in DNA: TGTGCCAGCAGCTCCGTTACGGGGAATGAGCAGTTCTTC. Translation gives CASSSVTGNEQFF. The full variable domain, completed using reference TRBV7-2 and TRBJ2-1, is GAGVSQSPSNKVTEKGKDVELRCDPISGHTALYWYRQSLGQGLEFLIYFQGNSAPDKSGLPSDRFSAERTGGSVSTLTIQRTQQEDSAVYLCASSSVTGNEQFFGPGTRLTVL.